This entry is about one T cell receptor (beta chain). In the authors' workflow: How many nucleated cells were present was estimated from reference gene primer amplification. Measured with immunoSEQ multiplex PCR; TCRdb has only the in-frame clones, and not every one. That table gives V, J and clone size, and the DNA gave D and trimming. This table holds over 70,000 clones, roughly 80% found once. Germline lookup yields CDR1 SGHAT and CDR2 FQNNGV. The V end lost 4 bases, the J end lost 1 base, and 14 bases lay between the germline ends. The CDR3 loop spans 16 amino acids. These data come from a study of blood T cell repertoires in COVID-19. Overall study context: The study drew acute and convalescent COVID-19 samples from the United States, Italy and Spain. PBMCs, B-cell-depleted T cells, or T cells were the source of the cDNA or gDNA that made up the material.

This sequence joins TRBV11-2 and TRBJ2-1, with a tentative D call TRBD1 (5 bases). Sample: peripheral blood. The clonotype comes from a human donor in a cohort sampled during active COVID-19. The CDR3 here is CASSSIRQRSYNEQFF. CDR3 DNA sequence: TGTGCCAGCAGCTCAATTAGACAGAGGTCCTACAATGAGCAGTTCTTC.